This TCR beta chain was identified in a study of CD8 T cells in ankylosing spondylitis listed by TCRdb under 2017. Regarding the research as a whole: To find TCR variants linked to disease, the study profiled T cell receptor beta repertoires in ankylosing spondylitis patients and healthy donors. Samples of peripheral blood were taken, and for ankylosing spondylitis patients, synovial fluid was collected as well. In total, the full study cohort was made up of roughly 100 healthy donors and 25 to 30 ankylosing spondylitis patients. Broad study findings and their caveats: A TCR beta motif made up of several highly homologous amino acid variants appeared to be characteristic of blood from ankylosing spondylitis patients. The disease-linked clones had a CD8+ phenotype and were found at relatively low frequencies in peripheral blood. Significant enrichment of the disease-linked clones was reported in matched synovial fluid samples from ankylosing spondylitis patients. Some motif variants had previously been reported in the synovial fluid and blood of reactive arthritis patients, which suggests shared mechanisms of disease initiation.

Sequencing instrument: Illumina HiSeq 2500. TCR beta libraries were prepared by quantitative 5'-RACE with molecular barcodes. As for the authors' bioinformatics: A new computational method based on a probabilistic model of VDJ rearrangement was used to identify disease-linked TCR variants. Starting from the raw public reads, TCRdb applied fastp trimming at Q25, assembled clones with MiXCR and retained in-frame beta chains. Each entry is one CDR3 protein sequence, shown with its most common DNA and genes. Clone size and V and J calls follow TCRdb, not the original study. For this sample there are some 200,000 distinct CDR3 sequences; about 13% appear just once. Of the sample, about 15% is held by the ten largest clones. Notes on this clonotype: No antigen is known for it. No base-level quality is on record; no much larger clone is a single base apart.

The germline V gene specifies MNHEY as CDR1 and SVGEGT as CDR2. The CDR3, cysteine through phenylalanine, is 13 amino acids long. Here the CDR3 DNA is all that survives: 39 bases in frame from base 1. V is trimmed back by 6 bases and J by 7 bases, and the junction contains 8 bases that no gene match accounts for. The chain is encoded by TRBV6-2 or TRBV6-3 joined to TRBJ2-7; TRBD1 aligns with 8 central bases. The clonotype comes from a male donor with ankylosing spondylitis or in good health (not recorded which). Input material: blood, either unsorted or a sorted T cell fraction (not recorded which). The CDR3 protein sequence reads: CASSQFDRGEQYF. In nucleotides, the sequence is TGTGCCAGCAGCCAATTCGACAGGGGTGAGCAGTACTTC.